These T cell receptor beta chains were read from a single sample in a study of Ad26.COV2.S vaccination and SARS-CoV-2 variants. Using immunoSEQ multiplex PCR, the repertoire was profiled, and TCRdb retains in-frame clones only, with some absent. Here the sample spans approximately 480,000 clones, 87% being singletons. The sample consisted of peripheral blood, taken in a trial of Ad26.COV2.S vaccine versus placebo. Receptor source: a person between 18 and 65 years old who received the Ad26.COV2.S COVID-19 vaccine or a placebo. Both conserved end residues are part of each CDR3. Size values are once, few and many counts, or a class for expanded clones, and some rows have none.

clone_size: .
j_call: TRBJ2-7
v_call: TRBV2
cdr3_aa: CASRPGLAGLEQYF

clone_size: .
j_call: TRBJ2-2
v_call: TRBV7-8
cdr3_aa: CASSLVRNTGELFF

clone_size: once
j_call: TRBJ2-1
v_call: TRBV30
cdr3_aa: CAWSRVGTGITEQFF

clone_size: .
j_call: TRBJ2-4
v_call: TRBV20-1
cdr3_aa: CSASSGLAKNIQYF

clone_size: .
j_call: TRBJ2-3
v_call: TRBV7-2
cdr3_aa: CASTRGPGSDTQYF

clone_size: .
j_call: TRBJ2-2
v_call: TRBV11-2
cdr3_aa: CASSLLPNTGELFF

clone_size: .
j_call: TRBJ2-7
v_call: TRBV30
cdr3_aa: CAWSRTGYEQYF

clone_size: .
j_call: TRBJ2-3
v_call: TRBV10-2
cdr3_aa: CASSGVGLASTDTQYF

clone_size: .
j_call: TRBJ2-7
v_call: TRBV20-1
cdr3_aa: CSAPASYEQYF

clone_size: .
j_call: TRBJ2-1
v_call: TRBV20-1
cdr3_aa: CSARGRYEQFF

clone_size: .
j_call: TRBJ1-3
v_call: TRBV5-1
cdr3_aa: CASSRDGQGLGNTIYF

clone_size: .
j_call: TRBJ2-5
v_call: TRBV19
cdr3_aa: CASSGDQETQYF

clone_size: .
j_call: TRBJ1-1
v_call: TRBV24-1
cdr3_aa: CATSDSRGGPSLNTEAFF

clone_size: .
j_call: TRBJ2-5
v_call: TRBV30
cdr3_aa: CAWSVRGFQETQYF

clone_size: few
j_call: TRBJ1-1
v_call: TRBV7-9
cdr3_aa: CASSLGAGSRHTEAFF

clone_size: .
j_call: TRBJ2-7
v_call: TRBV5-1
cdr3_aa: CASSFRGSYEQYF

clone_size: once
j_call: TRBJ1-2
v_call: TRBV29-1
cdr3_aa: CSCRDTNYGYTF

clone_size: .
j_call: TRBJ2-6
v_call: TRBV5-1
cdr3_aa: CASSYGTGSSGANVLTF

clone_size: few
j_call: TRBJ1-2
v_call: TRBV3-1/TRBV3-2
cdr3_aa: CASSQVGSYGYTF

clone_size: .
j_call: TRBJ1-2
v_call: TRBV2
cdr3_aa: CASRPETGPYGYTF

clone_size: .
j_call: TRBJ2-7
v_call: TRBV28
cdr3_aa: CASSPPGEAYEQYF

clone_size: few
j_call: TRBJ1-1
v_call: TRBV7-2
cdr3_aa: CASSLLQGRATNTEAFF